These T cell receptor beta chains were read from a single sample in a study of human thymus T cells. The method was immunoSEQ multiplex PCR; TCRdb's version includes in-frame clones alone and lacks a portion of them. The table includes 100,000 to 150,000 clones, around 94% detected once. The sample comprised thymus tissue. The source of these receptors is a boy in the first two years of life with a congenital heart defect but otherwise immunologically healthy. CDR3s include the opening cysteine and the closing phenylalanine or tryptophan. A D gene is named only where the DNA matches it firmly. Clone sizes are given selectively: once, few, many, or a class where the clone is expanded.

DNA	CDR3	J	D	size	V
TGTGCCAGCAGCGCGGACCTCGTAGGGCGCGAGCAGTACTTC	CASSADLVGREQYF	TRBJ2-7	-	-	TRBV5-6
TGTGCCAGCTGGGACGGTAGGAGCTCCTACAATGAGCAGTTCTTC	CASWDGRSSYNEQFF	TRBJ2-1	-	few	TRBV19
TGTGCCAGCAGTCCCCGGGACAGGTTCTACGAGCAGTACTTC	CASSPRDRFYEQYF	TRBJ2-7	TRBD1	-	TRBV27
TGTGCCAGCAGCTTCAGGCCAGATCCAGACACTGAAGCTTTCTTT	CASSFRPDPDTEAFF	TRBJ1-1	-	-	TRBV7-9
TGTGCCAGCAGCCGAGGGGACAGGGGGACTTCCCGCGGCGAGCAGTACTTC	CASSRGDRGTSRGEQYF	TRBJ2-7	TRBD1	few	TRBV7-9
TGTGCCAGCAGCGCGAGTCTCGGGACCCAGTACTTC	CASSASLGTQYF	TRBJ2-5	-	-	TRBV9
TGTGCCAGCAGCCTCAGGGCAGAGCCTACCTACGAGCAGTACTTC	CASSLRAEPTYEQYF	TRBJ2-7	-	-	TRBV5-4
TGTGCCAGCAGCCATCTCCGGGACTATCTCTCCTACGAGCAGTACTTC	CASSHLRDYLSYEQYF	TRBJ2-7	TRBD2	-	TRBV4-2
TGCGCCAGCAGCTTGGAAGGAACAGGGGAGCATAACTATGGCTACACCTTC	CASSLEGTGEHNYGYTF	TRBJ1-2	TRBD1	-	TRBV5-1
TGTGCCACCAGCAGGGATCCCCCCGGTACTAACTATGGCTACACCTTC	CATSRDPPGTNYGYTF	TRBJ1-2	-	-	TRBV15
TGCGCCAGCAGCCAATCGGTCGGGACTAGCGGTCAAGAGACCCAGTACTTC	CASSQSVGTSGQETQYF	TRBJ2-5	TRBD2	-	TRBV4-1
TGTGCCAGCAGTTACGACGGGACTGGCAAAAACATTCAGTACTTC	CASSYDGTGKNIQYF	TRBJ2-4	-	-	TRBV6-6
TGTGCCAGCAGCTACAGGGGACGGAAGGTGGACTATGGCTACACCTTC	CASSYRGRKVDYGYTF	TRBJ1-2	TRBD1	-	TRBV11-3
TGTGCCAGTAGTATAGTACCGAGACAGGGGGTCAATCAGCCCCAGCATTTT	CASSIVPRQGVNQPQHF	TRBJ1-5	TRBD1	-	TRBV19
TGTGCCAGCAGCTTACCAGACTCTGGAAACACCATATATTTT	CASSLPDSGNTIYF	TRBJ1-3	-	-	TRBV7-2
TGTGCCAGCAGCTTGAGAGGGGACGACACCCGTGATGAGAACTATGGCTACACCTTC	CASSLRGDDTRDENYGYTF	TRBJ1-2	-	-	TRBV5-8
TGCGCCAGCAGCCGAGACCAGGGGAATTTCGGAAAACTGTTTTTT	CASSRDQGNFGKLFF	TRBJ1-4	-	-	TRBV4-3
TGTGCCAGCAGCACCCGGACAGGGGATAATGAAAAACTGTTTTTT	CASSTRTGDNEKLFF	TRBJ1-4	TRBD1	-	TRBV14
TGTGCCAGTAGTGGAGCAGACCTGGAGACCCAGTACTTC	CASSGADLETQYF	TRBJ2-5	-	-	TRBV19
TGCGCCAGCAGCCAAGGACAGGGCGACGGAAACACCATATATTTT	CASSQGQGDGNTIYF	TRBJ1-3	TRBD1	-	TRBV4-1
TGTGCCAGCTCGTCGGGACAGGGTTTGTTTGGTATACGAAACACCATATATTTT	CASSSGQGLFGIRNTIYF	TRBJ1-3	TRBD1	-	TRBV18
TGTGCCACCAGCAGAGGGAGTAGTAGGGTGGTGGAGACCCAGTACTTC	CATSRGSSRVVETQYF	TRBJ2-5	-	-	TRBV15
TGTGCCAGCACCCTAGAGGGCCTAGCGAGCTCCTACAATGAGCAGTTCTTC	CASTLEGLASSYNEQFF	TRBJ2-1	-	-	TRBV2
TGTGCCAGCAGCCCGGGACTAGCGGGGGGGTGGGGCACAGATACGCAGTATTTT	CASSPGLAGGWGTDTQYF	TRBJ2-3	TRBD2	-	TRBV5-6
TGTGCTAGTGGTTTGGCCAGGTTGGACTTTAACTATGGCTACACCTTC	CASGLARLDFNYGYTF	TRBJ1-2	-	-	TRBV12-5
TGTGCCAGTAGTGGCAATGAATCGGCTGGAAACACCATATATTTT	CASSGNESAGNTIYF	TRBJ1-3	-	few	TRBV19
TGTGCCAGCAGCCAGTGGGGGGAGCGGTATACGCAGTATTTT	CASSQWGERYTQYF	TRBJ2-3	-	-	TRBV4-2
TGTGCCAGCAACGATACAGGGAGGGCTTTCTTT	CASNDTGRAFF	TRBJ1-1	-	few	TRBV6-5
TGCGCCAGCAGCCAAGATGATACAGGGGGATACGGGGGCTCTGGAAACACCATATATTTT	CASSQDDTGGYGGSGNTIYF	TRBJ1-3	TRBD1	-	TRBV4-1
TGTGCCAGCAGCTTAGGGGGGGCAGAGGGAAACACCATATATTTT	CASSLGGAEGNTIYF	TRBJ1-3	-	-	TRBV11-2
TGTGCCAGAAGCCCACGAACAGGGGAGGAAAAACTGTTTTTT	CARSPRTGEEKLFF	TRBJ1-4	-	-	TRBV7-5
TGTGCCAGCAGCCGGGAGGGGCGGGAGTACGAGCAGTACTTC	CASSREGREYEQYF	TRBJ2-7	TRBD2	-	TRBV7-2
TGCGCCAGCAGCTTGAGTTTAGGAAACACCATATATTTT	CASSLSLGNTIYF	TRBJ1-3	-	-	TRBV5-1
TGTGCCTGGAGTGTAGAGTGGAAACAGACGTCTAATGAAAAACTGTTTTTT	CAWSVEWKQTSNEKLFF	TRBJ1-4	-	-	TRBV30
TGCGCCAGCAGCCAAGACTGGGATACGCAGTATTTT	CASSQDWDTQYF	TRBJ2-3	-	-	TRBV4-3
TGTGCCAGCAGACTACCGGGGGTTCACAATGAGCAGTTCTTC	CASRLPGVHNEQFF	TRBJ2-1	-	few	TRBV27
TGCGCCAGCAGCTTGGAGGGGACGAACTACAATGAGCAGTTCTTC	CASSLEGTNYNEQFF	TRBJ2-1	-	-	TRBV5-1
TGTGCCAGCAGGCCGGGGGACAGGGTGGCGGATCAGCCCCAGCATTTT	CASRPGDRVADQPQHF	TRBJ1-5	TRBD1	-	TRBV2
TGTGCCAGCGGCTTGGACGGCGCGGGGACAGATACGCAGTATTTT	CASGLDGAGTDTQYF	TRBJ2-3	-	-	TRBV13
TGTGCCAGCAGTTCCCGGACAGGGGGCTACAGCAATCAGCCCCAGCATTTT	CASSSRTGGYSNQPQHF	TRBJ1-5	TRBD1	-	TRBV11-2
TGCGCCAGCAGCCAAAAGGGGACGCCACAGCACCGAGAGACCCAGTACTTC	CASSQKGTPQHRETQYF	TRBJ2-5	-	-	TRBV4-1
TGTGCCAGCAGTTACCGGGACCTTGGGAATCAGCCCCAGCATTTT	CASSYRDLGNQPQHF	TRBJ1-5	-	-	TRBV6-6
TGTGCCAGCAGTTTGGGACTCAGGGATGAGCAGTTCTTC	CASSLGLRDEQFF	TRBJ2-1	-	-	TRBV28
TGTGCCAGCAGCACATTGAACACTGAAGCTTTCTTT	CASSTLNTEAFF	TRBJ1-1	-	few	TRBV11-2
TGCGCCAGCAGCCAAGGGGGGGCCGGTGGAGAGACCCAGTACTTC	CASSQGGAGGETQYF	TRBJ2-5	-	-	TRBV4-1
TGCGCCAGCACCAACGGGAACACTGAAGCTTTCTTT	CASTNGNTEAFF	TRBJ1-1	-	few	TRBV5-1
TGTGCCAGCAGGGGGGGTTCGAGGACAGAGATTTCCGATCAGCCCCAGCATTTT	CASRGGSRTEISDQPQHF	TRBJ1-5	-	-	TRBV21-1
TGTGCCAGCAGTTTTCGCCTTGACAGGCACTATGGCTACACCTTC	CASSFRLDRHYGYTF	TRBJ1-2	-	-	TRBV6-6
TGTGCCAGCAGCTTGAAGCAGTTAAGAGAGACCCAGTACTTC	CASSLKQLRETQYF	TRBJ2-5	-	-	TRBV5-6
TGTGCCAGCAGCCAAACCACCGGGAACAAAGACAATGAGCAGTTCTTC	CASSQTTGNKDNEQFF	TRBJ2-1	-	-	TRBV7-2
TGCGCCAGCAGCCAGAGCGGGGGGGCCTTAAATGAGCAGTTCTTC	CASSQSGGALNEQFF	TRBJ2-1	TRBD2	-	TRBV4-1
TGTGCCAGCATCCCGACAGGGTCCCGAAGGAATTCACCCCTCCACTTT	CASIPTGSRRNSPLHF	TRBJ1-6	TRBD1	-	TRBV2
TGTGCCAGCAGCGAAAGGCAGGGGGCGCGGGATAATTCACCCCTCCACTTT	CASSERQGARDNSPLHF	TRBJ1-6	-	once	TRBV21-1
TGTGCCAGCAGCTTAGACAGGGGGTCCTACGAGCAGTACTTC	CASSLDRGSYEQYF	TRBJ2-7	TRBD1	once	TRBV7-9
TGTGCCAGCAGCTTGAGGGGGCCCGACACTGAAGCTTTCTTT	CASSLRGPDTEAFF	TRBJ1-1	TRBD1	-	TRBV7-3
TGTGCCAGCAGCGTATGGCCCACCGGGGAGCTGTTTTTT	CASSVWPTGELFF	TRBJ2-2	-	-	TRBV9
TGCGCCAGCAGCTCACAGGGTAGGGCAGATGGCTACACCTTC	CASSSQGRADGYTF	TRBJ1-2	-	-	TRBV5-1
TGTGCCAGCAGTCGCAGGGGGAGAAAAAGTTATGGCTACACCTTC	CASSRRGRKSYGYTF	TRBJ1-2	TRBD1	-	TRBV5-5
TGTGCCAGTAGTGTACCACCGGGACAGCTCCGTAACTATGGCTACACCTTC	CASSVPPGQLRNYGYTF	TRBJ1-2	TRBD1	-	TRBV19
TGCGCCAGCAGCCAAGGAGTCTTGGCGGCGAGCGTTGGGAAACTGTTTTTT	CASSQGVLAASVGKLFF	TRBJ1-4	-	-	TRBV4-3